What follows is one T cell receptor beta chain and its context. Germline CDR1 is MGHRA and CDR2 is YSYEKL. Trimming cost V 0 bases and J 6 bases, with 14 bases left between them. This CDR3 has 15 residues. A J-beta primer mix and a sample-barcoded 5' primer were used in a second PCR of about 7 to 12 cycles. TCRdb redid the calling of the 5' RACE reads with MiXCR, one entry per CDR3 protein. Of under 700,000 distinct CDR3 sequences in the sample, around 24% were seen once. The sample belongs to a study of blood T cells in healthy people across ages. The same sample was also used in a study of T cells of mothers and their children.

V gene TRBV4-1 combines with J gene TRBJ1-2, with D uncertain. This sequence originates from a boy under 18 in good health. Material for sequencing was blood. The CDR3 spells CASSQDPGDPNGYTF. CDR3 bases: TGCGCCAGCAGCCAAGATCCCGGCGACCCGAATGGCTACACCTTC.